This TCR beta chain was obtained from a study of T cells in Graves' hyperthyroidism and ophthalmopathy. RNA transcripts yielded amplified TCR beta CDR3 regions. Primed by the HTBI set, a first-round RT-PCR was run on the TCR CDR3. One entry per CDR3 protein results from TCRdb running MiXCR on the multiplex PCR reads. The sample shows approximately 590,000 distinct CDR3 sequences, about a sixth of them seen only once. The sequencing input was blood. This receptor was taken from a woman younger than 45 with Graves' hyperthyroidism.

Here the CDR3 DNA reads TGCGCCAGCAGCCAAGATTTAGGACTAGCTCGGGGTCGGCTGTTTTTT. This codes for CASSQDLGLARGRLFF. This chain joins TRBV4-1 and TRBJ2-2; 8 nucleotides line up with TRBD2. The CDR3 has 16 amino acids. V trimming: 0 bases; J trimming: 13 bases; junction bases outside the gene matches: 13. The germline CDR1 and CDR2 sequences are MGHRA and YSYEKL.